The rows below give T cell receptor beta chains drawn from one sample of a study of T cells in Graves' hyperthyroidism and ophthalmopathy. Each CDR3 protein gets one entry after TCRdb re-called the multiplex PCR reads with MiXCR. This repertoire shows about 690,000 distinct CDR3 sequences, 15% to 20% found once; its top ten account for about a sixth. Sequenced sample: blood. Source of these receptors: a man aged 50 to 59 with Graves' hyperthyroidism. Both conserved end residues are part of each CDR3. D genes are given only for firm matches. For some rows the clone size is stated as once, few or many, or as a class when expanded; others skip it.

>NA|NA|TRBV5-4|TRBJ1-4
TGTGCCAGCAGCTTGGGGTCCTTGGTCGGAGAAAAACTGTTTTTT
CASSLGSLVGEKLFF
>few|NA|TRBV9|TRBJ2-3
TGTGCCAGCAGCGTGGATGGGGTTGGTACAGATACGCAGTATTTT
CASSVDGVGTDTQYF
>NA|TRBD1|TRBV7-2|TRBJ2-7
TGTGCCAGCAGCCTCTTTCGGACAGGGGCTAACTACGAGCAGTACTTC
CASSLFRTGANYEQYF
>NA|NA|TRBV14|TRBJ1-1
TGTGCCAGCAGCCTCAAGCGGGACACCATGAACACTGAAGCTTTCTTT
CASSLKRDTMNTEAFF
>few|TRBD1|TRBV20-1|TRBJ1-4
TGCAGTGCTAGAGATCACTCCGGACAGGGGGTAGTGGAAAAACTGTTTTTT
CSARDHSGQGVVEKLFF
>many|NA|TRBV29-1|TRBJ2-7
TGCAGCGCCTCTACCAGAACCTACGAGCAGTACTTC
CSASTRTYEQYF
>NA|NA|TRBV28|TRBJ2-7
TGTGCCAGCAGTTCCCCCGGGGGCTACTACGAGCAGTACTTC
CASSSPGGYYEQYF
>few|NA|TRBV7-2|TRBJ1-1
TGTGCCAGCAGCCCCCCTGCCGGGACACACGCTGAAGCTTTCTTT
CASSPPAGTHAEAFF
>few|NA|TRBV9|TRBJ2-3
TGTGCCAGCAGCGTACCCTCCTTTCCAGATACGCAGTATTTT
CASSVPSFPDTQYF
>few|TRBD1|TRBV5-5|TRBJ2-7
TGTGCCAGCAGCTTTTCCGGGACAGAGACCTACGAGCAGTACTTC
CASSFSGTETYEQYF
>many|NA|TRBV28|TRBJ2-3
TGTGCCACCGACAAGCGTACTGCCACAGATACGCAGTATTTT
CATDKRTATDTQYF
>NA|NA|TRBV5-1|TRBJ2-5
TGCGCCAGCAGCTTGAGAGGGGGAAACCGGGAGACCCAGTACTTC
CASSLRGGNRETQYF
>few|NA|TRBV6-1|TRBJ1-2
TGTGCCAGCAGTGAGGGACAAGGGAGAGGACGCTACACCTTC
CASSEGQGRGRYTF
>few|NA|TRBV11-2|TRBJ2-3
TGTGCCAGCAGCTCCCAGACGTCAGATACGCAGTATTTT
CASSSQTSDTQYF
>many|NA|TRBV4-1|TRBJ2-7
TGCGCCAGCAGCCAAGGGTTTCCCTACGAGCAGTACTTC
CASSQGFPYEQYF
>NA|NA|TRBV19|TRBJ2-7
TGTGCCAGTAGTCGGTCCGGGGCCGGGGTTTCCTACGAGCAGTACTTC
CASSRSGAGVSYEQYF
>few|TRBD1|TRBV2|TRBJ1-1
TGTGCCAGCAGTGAGGGGACAGTTGGGGCCACTGAAGCTTTCTTT
CASSEGTVGATEAFF
>many|TRBD2|TRBV28|TRBJ2-3
TGTGCCAGCAGTTCCCCCCCGGGCGGGAGGTGGACAGATACGCAGTATTTT
CASSSPPGGRWTDTQYF
>many|TRBD1|TRBV29-1|TRBJ2-5
TGCAGCGTTGTTGCTTACAGGGGGGCCCAAGAGACCCAGTACTTC
CSVVAYRGAQETQYF
>few|NA|TRBV20-1|TRBJ2-3
TGCAGTGCTAGAGAACTAGCAGGCACAGATACGCAGTATTTT
CSARELAGTDTQYF
>few|TRBD2|TRBV20-1|TRBJ2-3
TGCAGGGGAGGGACCCCCGCCACAGATACGCAGTATTTT
CRGGTPATDTQYF
>once|NA|TRBV18|TRBJ1-5
TGTGCCAGCTCACCATTCGACAGCCAAGATCAGCCCCAGCATTTT
CASSPFDSQDQPQHF
>few|NA|TRBV5-6|TRBJ1-1
TGTGCCAGCAGCTTGGTCAGTTATAAGGGACAACGGAACACTGAAGCTTTCTTT
CASSLVSYKGQRNTEAFF
>NA|NA|TRBV14|TRBJ1-4
TGTGCCAGCAGCCATTTACCGGACAGTAATGAAAAACTGTTTTTT
CASSHLPDSNEKLFF
>once|NA|TRBV28|TRBJ1-1
TGTGCCAGCAGAAATTGGGCAGGGCCCATCTTCTCGAACACTGAAGCTTTCTTT
CASRNWAGPIFSNTEAFF
>NA|NA|TRBV19|TRBJ2-1
TGTGCCAGTAGCACCCGAACAGGGATAGATTACAATGAGCAGTTCTTC
CASSTRTGIDYNEQFF
>NA|TRBD1|TRBV9|TRBJ1-3
TGTGCCAGCAGCGTCACAGGGGGCTCTGGAAACACCATATATTTT
CASSVTGGSGNTIYF
>many|NA|TRBV10-3|TRBJ2-3
TGTGCCATCAGTGATAGTAGGGGCACAGATACGCAGTATTTT
CAISDSRGTDTQYF
>many|TRBD1|TRBV19|TRBJ2-2
TGTGCCAGTAACGGACAGGGGCGGAAAATCGCGAACACCGGGGAGCTGTTTTTT
CASNGQGRKIANTGELFF
>many|NA|TRBV3-1|TRBJ1-6
TGCGCCAGCAGCCAAGGGACGGGAGGTAATTCACCCCTCCACTTT
CASSQGTGGNSPLHF